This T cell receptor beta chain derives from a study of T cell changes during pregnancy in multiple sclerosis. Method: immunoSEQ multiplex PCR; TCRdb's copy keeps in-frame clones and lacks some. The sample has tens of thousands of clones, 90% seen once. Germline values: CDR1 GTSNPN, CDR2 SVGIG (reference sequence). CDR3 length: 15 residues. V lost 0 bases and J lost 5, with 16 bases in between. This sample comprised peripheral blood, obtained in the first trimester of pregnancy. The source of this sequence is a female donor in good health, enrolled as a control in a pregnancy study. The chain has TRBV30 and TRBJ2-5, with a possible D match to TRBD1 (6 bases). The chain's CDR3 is CAWSVGTPITETQYF. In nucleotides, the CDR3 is TGTGCCTGGAGTGTAGGGACACCCATCACCGAGACCCAGTACTTC.